This note documents a single TCR beta chain sequence. These data are taken from a study of T cell changes during pregnancy in multiple sclerosis. Using immunoSEQ multiplex PCR, the repertoire was profiled, and TCRdb retains in-frame clones only, with some absent. The repertoire consists of roughly 42,000 clones, with roughly nine tenths occurring once and the leading ten covering 6.5% to 9%. V gave up 0 bases and J gave up 8 bases, with 14 bases separating them. CDR3 size: 14 residues. The germline V gene encodes CDR1 GTSNPN and CDR2 SVGIG (reference sequence). The rearrangement joins TRBV30 to TRBJ2-1, with D perhaps TRBD2 (6 bases). This TCR derives from a female donor with multiple sclerosis, enrolled in a pregnancy study. This specimen consisted of CD8+ T cells from peripheral blood mononuclear cells, obtained in the third trimester of pregnancy. The CDR3 loop is CAWSVSGGADEQFF. The CDR3 DNA follows: TGTGCCTGGAGTGTTTCTGGAGGGGCCGATGAGCAGTTCTTC.